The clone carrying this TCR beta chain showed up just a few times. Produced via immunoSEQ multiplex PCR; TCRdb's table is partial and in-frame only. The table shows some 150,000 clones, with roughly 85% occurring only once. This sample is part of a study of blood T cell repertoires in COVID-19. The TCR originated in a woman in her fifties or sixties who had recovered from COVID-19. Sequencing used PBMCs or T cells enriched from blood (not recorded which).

DNA of the CDR3: TGTGCCAGCAGTTTAGCCCCGCACAGCAATGAGCAGTTCTTC. Translating gives CASSLAPHSNEQFF. The V and J genes are TRBV27 and TRBJ2-1; no clear D gene. The V gene's germline CDR1 is MNHEY and CDR2 SMNVEV (reference sequence). V was shortened by 2 bases and J by 6 bases, with 11 bases between the two germline ends. The CDR3 totals 14 residues.